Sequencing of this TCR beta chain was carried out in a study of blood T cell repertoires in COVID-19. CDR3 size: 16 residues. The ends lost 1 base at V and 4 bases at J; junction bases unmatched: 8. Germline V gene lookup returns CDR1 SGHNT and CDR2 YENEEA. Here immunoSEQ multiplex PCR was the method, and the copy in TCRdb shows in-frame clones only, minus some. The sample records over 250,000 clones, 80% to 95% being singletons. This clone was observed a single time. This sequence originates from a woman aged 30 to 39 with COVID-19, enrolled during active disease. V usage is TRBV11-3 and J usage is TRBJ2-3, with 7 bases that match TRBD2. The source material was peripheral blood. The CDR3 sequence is CASSLGNGRSADTQYF. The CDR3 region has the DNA TGTGCCAGCAGCTTAGGTAACGGGAGGAGTGCAGATACGCAGTATTTT.